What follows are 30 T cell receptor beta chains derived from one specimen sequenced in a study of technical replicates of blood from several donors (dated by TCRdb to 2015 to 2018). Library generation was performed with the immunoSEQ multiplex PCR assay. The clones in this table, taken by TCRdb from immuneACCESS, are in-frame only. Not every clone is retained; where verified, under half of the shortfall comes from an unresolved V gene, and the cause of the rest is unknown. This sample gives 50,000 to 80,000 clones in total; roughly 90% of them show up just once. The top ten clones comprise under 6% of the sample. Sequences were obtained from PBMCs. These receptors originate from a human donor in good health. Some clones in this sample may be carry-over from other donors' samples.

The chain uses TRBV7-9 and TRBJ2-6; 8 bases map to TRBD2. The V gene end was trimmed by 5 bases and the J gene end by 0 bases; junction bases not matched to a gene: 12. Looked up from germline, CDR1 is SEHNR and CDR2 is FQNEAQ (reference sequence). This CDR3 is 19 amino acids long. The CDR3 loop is CASSRATGTRRSGANVLTF. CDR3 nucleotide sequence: TGTGCCAGCAGCCGTGCGACCGGGACTAGGCGCTCTGGGGCCAACGTCCTGACTTTC.

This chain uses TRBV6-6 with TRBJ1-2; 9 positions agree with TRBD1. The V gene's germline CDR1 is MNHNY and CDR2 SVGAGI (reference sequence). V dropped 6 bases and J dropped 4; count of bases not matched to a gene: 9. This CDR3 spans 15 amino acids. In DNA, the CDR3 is TGTGCCAGCAGGCCGTGGGGGGACAGGGCCTATGGCTACACCTTC. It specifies CASRPWGDRAYGYTF.

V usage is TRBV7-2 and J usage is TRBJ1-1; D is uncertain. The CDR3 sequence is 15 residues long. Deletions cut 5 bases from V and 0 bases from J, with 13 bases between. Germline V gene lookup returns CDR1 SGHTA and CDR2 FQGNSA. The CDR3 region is CASSNKGVMNTEAFF. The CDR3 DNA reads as TGTGCCAGCAGCAACAAGGGAGTCATGAACACTGAAGCTTTCTTT.

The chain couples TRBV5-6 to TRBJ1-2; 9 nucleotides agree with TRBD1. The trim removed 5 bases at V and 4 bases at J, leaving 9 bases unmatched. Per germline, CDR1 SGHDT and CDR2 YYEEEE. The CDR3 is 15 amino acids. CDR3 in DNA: TGTGCCAGCAGACACAAGGACAGGGGCCCCTATGGCTACACCTTC. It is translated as CASRHKDRGPYGYTF.

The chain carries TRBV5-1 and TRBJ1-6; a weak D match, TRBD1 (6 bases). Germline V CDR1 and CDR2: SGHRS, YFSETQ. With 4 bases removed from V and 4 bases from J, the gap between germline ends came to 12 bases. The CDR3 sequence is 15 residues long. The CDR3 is CASSQGTNYNSPLHF. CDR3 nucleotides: TGCGCCAGCAGCCAGGGGACAAATTATAATTCACCCCTCCACTTT.

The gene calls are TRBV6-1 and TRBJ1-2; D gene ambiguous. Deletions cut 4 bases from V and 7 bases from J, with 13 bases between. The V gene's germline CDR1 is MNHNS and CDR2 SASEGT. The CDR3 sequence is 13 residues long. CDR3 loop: CASSGLQTGGYTF. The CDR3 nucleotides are TGTGCCAGCAGTGGATTACAGACCGGTGGCTACACCTTC.

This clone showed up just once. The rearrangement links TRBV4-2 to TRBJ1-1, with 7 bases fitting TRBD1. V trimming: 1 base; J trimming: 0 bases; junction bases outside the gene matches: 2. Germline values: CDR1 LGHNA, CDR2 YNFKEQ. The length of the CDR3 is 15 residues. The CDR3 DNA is TGTGCCAGCAGCCAAGGAGGACAGGTGAACACTGAAGCTTTCTTT. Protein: CASSQGGQVNTEAFF.

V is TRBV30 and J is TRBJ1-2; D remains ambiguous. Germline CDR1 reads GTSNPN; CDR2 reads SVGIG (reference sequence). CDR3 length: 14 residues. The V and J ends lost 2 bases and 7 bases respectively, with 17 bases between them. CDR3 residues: CAWSKTGRGFGYTF. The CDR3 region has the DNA TGTGCCTGGAGTAAAACGGGTAGAGGGTTTGGCTACACCTTC.

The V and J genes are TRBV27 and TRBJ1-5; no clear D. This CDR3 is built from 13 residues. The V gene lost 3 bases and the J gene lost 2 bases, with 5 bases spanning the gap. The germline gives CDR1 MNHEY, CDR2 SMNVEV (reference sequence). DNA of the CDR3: TGTGCCAGCAGTTTGGAGCGCAATCAGCCCCAGCATTTT. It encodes CASSLERNQPQHF.

In DNA form, the CDR3 reads TGTGCCAGCAGCAAAGCGAGGGCAGGAGATAAACTGTTTTTT. Its translation: CASSKARAGDKLFF. The genes are TRBV21-1 and TRBJ1-4. TRBV21-1 corresponds to a pseudogene. The CDR3 totals 14 residues.

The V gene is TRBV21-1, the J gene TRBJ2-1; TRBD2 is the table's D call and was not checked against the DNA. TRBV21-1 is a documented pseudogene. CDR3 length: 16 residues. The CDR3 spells CASSKAPQRDYNEQFF. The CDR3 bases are TGTGCCAGCAGCAAAGCCCCCCAGCGGGATTACAATGAGCAGTTCTTC.

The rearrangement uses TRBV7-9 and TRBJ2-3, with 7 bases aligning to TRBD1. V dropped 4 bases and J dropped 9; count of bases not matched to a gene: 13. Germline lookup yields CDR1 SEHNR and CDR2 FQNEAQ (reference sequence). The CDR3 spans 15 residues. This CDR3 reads CASSSDREPAWTQYF. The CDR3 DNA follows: TGTGCCAGCAGCTCCGACAGGGAACCCGCTTGGACGCAGTATTTT.

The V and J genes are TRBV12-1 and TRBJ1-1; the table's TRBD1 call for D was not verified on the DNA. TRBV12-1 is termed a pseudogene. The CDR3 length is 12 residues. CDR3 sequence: CASRGRVGEAFF. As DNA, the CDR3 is TGTGCCAGCAGGGGCAGGGTGGGTGAAGCTTTCTTT.

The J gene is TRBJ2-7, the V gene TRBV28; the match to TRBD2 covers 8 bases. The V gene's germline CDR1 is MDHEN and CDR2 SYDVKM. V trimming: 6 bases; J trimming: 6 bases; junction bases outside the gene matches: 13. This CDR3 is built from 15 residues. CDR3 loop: CASRVPLAGGAEQYF. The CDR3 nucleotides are TGTGCCAGCAGGGTCCCTTTGGCGGGAGGAGCCGAGCAGTACTTC.

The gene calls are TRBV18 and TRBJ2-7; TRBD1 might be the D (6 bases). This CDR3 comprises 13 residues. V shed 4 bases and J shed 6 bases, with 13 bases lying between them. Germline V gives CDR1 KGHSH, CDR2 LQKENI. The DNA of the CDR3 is TGTGCCAGCTCACTGGAACAGGGCGGCGAGCAGTACTTC. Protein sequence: CASSLEQGGEQYF.

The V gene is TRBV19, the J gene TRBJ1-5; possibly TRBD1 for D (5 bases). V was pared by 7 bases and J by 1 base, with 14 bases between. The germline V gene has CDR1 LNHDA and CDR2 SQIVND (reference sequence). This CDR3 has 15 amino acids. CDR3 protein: CASKDERGSNQPQHF. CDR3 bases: TGTGCCAGTAAAGATGAAAGGGGAAGCAATCAGCCCCAGCATTTT.

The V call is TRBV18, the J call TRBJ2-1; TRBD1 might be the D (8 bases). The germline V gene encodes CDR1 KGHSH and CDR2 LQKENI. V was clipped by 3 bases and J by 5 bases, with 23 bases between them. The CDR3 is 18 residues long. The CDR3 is CASSPRDRGQGLHNEQFF. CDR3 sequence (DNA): TGTGCCAGCTCACCTAGAGACCGAGGACAGGGACTACACAATGAGCAGTTCTTC.

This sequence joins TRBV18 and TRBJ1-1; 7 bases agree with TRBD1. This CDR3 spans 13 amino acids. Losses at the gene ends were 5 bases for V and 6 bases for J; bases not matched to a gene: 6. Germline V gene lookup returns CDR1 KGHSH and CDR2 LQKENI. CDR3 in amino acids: CASSEQGFAEAFF. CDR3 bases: TGTGCCAGCTCAGAACAGGGGTTCGCTGAAGCTTTCTTT.

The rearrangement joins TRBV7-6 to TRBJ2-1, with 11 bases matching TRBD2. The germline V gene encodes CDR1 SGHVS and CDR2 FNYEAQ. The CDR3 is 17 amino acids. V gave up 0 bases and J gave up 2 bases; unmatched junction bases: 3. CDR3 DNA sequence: TGTGCCAGCAGCTTAGCTAGCGGGAGGGGACCCTACAATGAGCAGTTCTTC. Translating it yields CASSLASGRGPYNEQFF. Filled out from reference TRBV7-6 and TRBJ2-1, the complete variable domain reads GAGVSQSPRYKVTKRGQDVALRCDPISGHVSLYWYRQALGQGPEFLTYFNYEAQQDKSGLPNDRFSAERPEGSISTLTIQRTEQRDSAMYRCASSLASGRGPYNEQFFGPGTRLTVL.

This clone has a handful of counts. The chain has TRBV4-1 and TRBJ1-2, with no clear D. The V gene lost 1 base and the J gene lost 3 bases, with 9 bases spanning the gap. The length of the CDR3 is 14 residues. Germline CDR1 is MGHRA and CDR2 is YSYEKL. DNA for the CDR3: TGCGCCAGCAGCCAAGTTGGAGTTTACTATGGCTACACCTTC. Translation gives CASSQVGVYYGYTF.

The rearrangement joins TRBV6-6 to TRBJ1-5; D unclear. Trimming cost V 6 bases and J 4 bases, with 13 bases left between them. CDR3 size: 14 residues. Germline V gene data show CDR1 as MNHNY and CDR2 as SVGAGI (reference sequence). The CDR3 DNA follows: TGTGCCAGCAGCGATATTTGGGAGAATCAGCCCCAGCATTTT. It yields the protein CASSDIWENQPQHF.

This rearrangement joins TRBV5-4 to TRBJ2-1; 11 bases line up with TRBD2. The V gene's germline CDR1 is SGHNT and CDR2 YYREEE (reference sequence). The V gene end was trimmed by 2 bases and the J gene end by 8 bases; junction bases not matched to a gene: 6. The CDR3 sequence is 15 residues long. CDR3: CASSFIAGGPHEQFF. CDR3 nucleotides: TGTGCCAGCAGCTTCATAGCGGGAGGGCCCCATGAGCAGTTCTTC.

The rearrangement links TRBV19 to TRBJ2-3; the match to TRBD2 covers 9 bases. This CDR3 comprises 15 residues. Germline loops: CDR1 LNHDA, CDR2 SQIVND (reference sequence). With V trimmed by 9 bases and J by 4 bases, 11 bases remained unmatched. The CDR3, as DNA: TGTGCCAGCAGGCGCCGGACTAGCGTCGCAGATACGCAGTATTTT. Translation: CASRRRTSVADTQYF.

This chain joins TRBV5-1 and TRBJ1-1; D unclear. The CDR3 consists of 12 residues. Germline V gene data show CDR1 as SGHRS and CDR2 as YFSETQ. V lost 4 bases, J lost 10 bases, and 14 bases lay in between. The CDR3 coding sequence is TGCGCCAGCAGCGACTTGGTTAAAGGAGCTTTCTTT. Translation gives CASSDLVKGAFF.

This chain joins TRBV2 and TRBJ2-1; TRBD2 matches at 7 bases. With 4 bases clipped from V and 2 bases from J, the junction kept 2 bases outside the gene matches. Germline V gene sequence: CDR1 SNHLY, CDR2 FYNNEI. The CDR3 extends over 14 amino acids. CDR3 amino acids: CASSVLAAYNEQFF. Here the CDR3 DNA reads TGTGCCAGCAGTGTCCTAGCGGCCTACAATGAGCAGTTCTTC. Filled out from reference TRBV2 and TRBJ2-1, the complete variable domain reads EPEVTQTPSHQVTQMGQEVILRCVPISNHLYFYWYRQILGQKVEFLVSFYNNEISEKSEIFDDQFSVERPDGSNFTLKIRSTKLEDSAMYFCASSVLAAYNEQFFGPGTRLTVL.

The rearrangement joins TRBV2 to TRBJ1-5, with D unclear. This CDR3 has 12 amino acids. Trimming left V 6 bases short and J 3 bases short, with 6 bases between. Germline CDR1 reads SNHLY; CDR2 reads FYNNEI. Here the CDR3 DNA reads TGTGCCAGCAGCGGGGACAATCAGCCCCAGCATTTT. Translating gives CASSGDNQPQHF. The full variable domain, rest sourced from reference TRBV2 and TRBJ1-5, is EPEVTQTPSHQVTQMGQEVILRCVPISNHLYFYWYRQILGQKVEFLVSFYNNEISEKSEIFDDQFSVERPDGSNFTLKIRSTKLEDSAMYFCASSGDNQPQHFGDGTRLSIL.

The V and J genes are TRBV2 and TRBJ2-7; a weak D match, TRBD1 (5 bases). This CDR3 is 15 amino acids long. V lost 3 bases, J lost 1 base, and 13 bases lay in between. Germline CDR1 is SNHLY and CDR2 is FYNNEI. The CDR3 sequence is CASSDDRKASYEQYF. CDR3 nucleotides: TGTGCCAGCAGTGACGACAGAAAAGCTTCCTACGAGCAGTACTTC.

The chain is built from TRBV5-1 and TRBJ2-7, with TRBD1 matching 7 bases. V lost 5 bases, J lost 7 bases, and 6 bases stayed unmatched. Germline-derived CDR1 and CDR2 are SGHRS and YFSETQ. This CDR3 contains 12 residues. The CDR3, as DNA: TGCGCCAGCAGTGAGGGGGCTCGGGAGCAGTACTTC. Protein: CASSEGAREQYF.

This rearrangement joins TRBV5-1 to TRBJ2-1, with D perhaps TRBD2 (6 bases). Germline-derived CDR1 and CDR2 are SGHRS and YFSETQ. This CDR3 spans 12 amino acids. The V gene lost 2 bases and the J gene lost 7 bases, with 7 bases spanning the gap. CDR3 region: CASSFSGNEQFF. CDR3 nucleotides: TGCGCCAGCAGCTTTAGCGGTAATGAGCAGTTCTTC.

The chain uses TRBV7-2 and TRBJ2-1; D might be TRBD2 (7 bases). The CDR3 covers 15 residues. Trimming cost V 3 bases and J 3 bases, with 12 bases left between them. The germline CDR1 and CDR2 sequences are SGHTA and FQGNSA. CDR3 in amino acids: CASSFQRGGYNEQFF. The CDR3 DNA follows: TGTGCCAGCAGCTTTCAGAGGGGGGGCTACAATGAGCAGTTCTTC.